The present TCR beta chain was sequenced within a study of shared clonotypes between healthy human individuals. CDR1 SGHTA and CDR2 FQGTGA come from the germline V gene. The CDR3 covers 14 residues. Trimming shortened V by 1 base and J by 1 base, and 7 bases separated the two germline ends. General study findings and limits: Rarefaction demonstrated incomplete sorted-subset sequencing despite large depth. Across subsets, estimated richness was generally greater for naive than for memory populations. Donors were few, which limited the genetic and exposure-history diversity represented. Of the naive CD4 clonotypes, roughly 5% were shared across a few donors.

Here immunoSEQ multiplex PCR was the method, and the copy in TCRdb shows in-frame clones only, minus some. The sample contains approximately 2.3 million clones, about 92% of which appear only once. Notes on this clone: As yet, its antigen is unknown.

V gene TRBV7-3 combines with J gene TRBJ1-1; D ambiguous. The receptor was isolated from a man between 18 and 29 years old in good health. Some clones in this sample may be carry-over from other donors' samples. Sequencing was performed on naive CD4+ T cells from PBMCs. Subset noted: CD45RA+ positively selected. CDR3 in DNA: TGTGCCAGCAGCTTAATTGCGGGGAACACTGAAGCTTTCTTT. Amino acids: CASSLIAGNTEAFF.